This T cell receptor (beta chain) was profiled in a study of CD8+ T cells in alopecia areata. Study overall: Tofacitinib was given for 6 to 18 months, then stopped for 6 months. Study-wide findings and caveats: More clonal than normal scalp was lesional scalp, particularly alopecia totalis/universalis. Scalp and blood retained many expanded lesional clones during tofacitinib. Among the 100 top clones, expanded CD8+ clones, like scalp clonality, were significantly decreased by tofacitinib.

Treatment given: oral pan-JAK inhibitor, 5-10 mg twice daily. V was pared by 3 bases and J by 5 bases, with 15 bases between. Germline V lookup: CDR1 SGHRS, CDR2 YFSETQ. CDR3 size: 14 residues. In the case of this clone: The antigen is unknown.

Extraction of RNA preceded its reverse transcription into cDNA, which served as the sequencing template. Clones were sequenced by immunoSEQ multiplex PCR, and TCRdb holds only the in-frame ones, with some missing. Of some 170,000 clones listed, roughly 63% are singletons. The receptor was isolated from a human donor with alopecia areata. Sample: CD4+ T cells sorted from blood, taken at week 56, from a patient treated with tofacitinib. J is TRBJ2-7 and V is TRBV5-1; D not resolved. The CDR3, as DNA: TGCGCCAGCAGCTCCCGGGCCAGCGATGACGAGCAGTACTTC. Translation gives CASSSRASDDEQYF.